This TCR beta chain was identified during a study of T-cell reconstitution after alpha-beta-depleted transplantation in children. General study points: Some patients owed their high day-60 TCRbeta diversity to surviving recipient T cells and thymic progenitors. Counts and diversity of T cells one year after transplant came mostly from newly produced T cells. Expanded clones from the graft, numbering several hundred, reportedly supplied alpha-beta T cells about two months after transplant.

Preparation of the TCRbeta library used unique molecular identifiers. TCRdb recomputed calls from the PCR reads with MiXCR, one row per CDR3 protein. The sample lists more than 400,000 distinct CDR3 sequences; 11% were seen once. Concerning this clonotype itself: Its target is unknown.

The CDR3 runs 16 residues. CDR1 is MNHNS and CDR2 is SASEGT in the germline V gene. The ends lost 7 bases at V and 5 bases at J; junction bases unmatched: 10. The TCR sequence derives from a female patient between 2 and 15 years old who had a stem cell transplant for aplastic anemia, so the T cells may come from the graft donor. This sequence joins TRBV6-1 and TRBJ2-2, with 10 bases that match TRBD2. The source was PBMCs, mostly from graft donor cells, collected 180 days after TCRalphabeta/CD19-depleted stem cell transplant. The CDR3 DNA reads TGTGCCAGCAACCTAGCGGGAGCGGGGTTGACCGGGGAGCTGTTTTTT. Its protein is CASNLAGAGLTGELFF.